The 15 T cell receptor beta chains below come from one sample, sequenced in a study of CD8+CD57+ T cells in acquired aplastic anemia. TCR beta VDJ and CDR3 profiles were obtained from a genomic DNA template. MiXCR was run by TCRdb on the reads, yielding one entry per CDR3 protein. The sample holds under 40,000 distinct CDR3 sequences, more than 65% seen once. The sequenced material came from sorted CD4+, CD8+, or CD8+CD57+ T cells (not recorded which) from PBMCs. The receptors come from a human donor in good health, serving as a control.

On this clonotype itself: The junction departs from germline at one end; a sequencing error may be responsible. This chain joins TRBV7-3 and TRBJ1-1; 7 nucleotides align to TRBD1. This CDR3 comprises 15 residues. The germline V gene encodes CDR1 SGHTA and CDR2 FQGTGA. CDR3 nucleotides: TGTGCCAGCAGCGTAACCGGGACAGCGAACACTGAAGCTTTCTTT. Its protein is CASSVTGTANTEAFF.

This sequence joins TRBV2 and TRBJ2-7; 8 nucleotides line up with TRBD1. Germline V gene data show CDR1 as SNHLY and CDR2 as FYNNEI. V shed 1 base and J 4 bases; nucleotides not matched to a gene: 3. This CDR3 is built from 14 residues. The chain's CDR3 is CASSEGTGLYEQYF. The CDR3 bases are TGTGCCAGCAGTGAAGGGACAGGGTTATACGAGCAGTACTTC. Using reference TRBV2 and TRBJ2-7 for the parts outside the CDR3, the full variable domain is EPEVTQTPSHQVTQMGQEVILRCVPISNHLYFYWYRQILGQKVEFLVSFYNNEISEKSEIFDDQFSVERPDGSNFTLKIRSTKLEDSAMYFCASSEGTGLYEQYFGPGTRLTVT.

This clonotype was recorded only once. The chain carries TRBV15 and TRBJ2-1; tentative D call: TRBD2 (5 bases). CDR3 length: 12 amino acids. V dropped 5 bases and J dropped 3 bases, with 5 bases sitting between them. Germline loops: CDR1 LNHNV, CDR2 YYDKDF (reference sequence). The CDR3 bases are TGTGCCACCAGCGCGGGCTACAATGAGCAGTTCTTC. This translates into CATSAGYNEQFF.

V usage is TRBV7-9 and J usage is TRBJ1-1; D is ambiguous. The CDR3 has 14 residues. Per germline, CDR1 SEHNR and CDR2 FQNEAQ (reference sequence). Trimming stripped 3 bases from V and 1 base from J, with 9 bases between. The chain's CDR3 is CASSFFGRNTEAFF. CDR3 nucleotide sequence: TGTGCCAGCAGCTTTTTTGGCAGGAACACTGAAGCTTTCTTT. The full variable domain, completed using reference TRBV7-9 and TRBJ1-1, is DTGVSQNPRHKITKRGQNVTFRCDPISEHNRLYWYRQTLGQGPEFLTYFQNEAQLEKSRLLSDRFSAERPKGSFSTLEIQRTEQGDSAMYLCASSFFGRNTEAFFGQGTRLTVV.

The CDR3 reads CASSRGTSGGADTQYF. DNA of the CDR3: TGTGCCAGCAGCCGAGGGACTAGCGGGGGGGCAGATACGCAGTATTTT. The rearrangement links TRBV9 to TRBJ2-3; the match to TRBD2 covers 16 bases. This CDR3 has 16 residues. Germline-derived CDR1 and CDR2 are SGDLS and YYNGEE. V was pared by 4 bases and J by 4 bases, with 3 bases of the junction left unmatched.

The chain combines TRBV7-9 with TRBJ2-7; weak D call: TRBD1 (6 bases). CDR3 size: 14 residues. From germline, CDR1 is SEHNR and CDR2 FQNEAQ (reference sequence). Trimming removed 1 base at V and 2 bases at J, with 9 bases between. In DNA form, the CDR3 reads TGTGCCAGCAGCTTAGAAACAGGGCCCTACGAGCAGTACTTC. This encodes CASSLETGPYEQYF.

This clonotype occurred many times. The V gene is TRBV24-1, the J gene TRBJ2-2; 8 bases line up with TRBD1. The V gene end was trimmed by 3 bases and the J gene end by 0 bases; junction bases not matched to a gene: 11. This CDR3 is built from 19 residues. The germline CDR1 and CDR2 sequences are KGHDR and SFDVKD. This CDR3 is CATSDSAGTGWPNTGELFF. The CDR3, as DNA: TGTGCCACCAGTGATAGTGCCGGGACAGGATGGCCGAACACCGGGGAGCTGTTTTTT.

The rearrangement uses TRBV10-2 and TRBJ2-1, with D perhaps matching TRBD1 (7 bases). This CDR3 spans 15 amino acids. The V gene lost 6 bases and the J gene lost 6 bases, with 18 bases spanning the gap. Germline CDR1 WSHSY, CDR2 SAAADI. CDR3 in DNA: TGCGCCAGCAGGGCCCGAGCGGAGGGGGCCAATGAGCAGTTCTTC. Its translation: CASRARAEGANEQFF.

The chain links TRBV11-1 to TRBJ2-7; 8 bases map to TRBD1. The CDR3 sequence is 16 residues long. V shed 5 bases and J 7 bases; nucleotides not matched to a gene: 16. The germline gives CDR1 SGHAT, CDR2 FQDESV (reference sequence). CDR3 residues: CASSPPAGTGTDEQYF. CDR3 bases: TGTGCCAGCAGCCCCCCGGCTGGGACAGGCACAGATGAGCAGTACTTC. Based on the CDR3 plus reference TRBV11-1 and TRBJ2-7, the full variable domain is EAEVAQSPRYKITEKSQAVAFWCDPISGHATLYWYRQILGQGPELLVQFQDESVVDDSQLPKDRFSAERLKGVDSTLKIQPAELGDSAMYLCASSPPAGTGTDEQYFGPGTRLTVT.

CDR3: CASTDSPGGQPQHF. The CDR3 bases are TGTGCCAGTACCGACAGCCCGGGAGGTCAGCCCCAGCATTTT. V gene TRBV19 combines with J gene TRBJ1-5, with a possible D match to TRBD1 (5 bases). Germline CDR1 reads LNHDA; CDR2 reads SQIVND (reference sequence). V was pared by 7 bases and J by 6 bases, with 16 bases between. This CDR3 comprises 14 residues.

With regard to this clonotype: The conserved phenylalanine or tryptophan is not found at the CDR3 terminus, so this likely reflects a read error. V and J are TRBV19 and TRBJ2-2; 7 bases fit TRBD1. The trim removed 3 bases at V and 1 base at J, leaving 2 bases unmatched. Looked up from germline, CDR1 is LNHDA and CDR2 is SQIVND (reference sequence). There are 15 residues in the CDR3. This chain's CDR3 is CASSIWTGNTGELFL. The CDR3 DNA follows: TGTGCCAGTAGTATTTGGACAGGGAACACCGGGGAGCTGTTTCTT.

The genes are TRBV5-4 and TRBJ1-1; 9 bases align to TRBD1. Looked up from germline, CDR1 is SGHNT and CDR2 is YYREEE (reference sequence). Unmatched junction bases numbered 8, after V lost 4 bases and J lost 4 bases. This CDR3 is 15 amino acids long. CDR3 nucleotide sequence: TGTGCCAGCAGCGTCACCGGGACAGGGAGCACTGAAGCTTTCTTT. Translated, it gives CASSVTGTGSTEAFF. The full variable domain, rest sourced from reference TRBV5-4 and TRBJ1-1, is ETGVTQSPTHLIKTRGQQVTLRCSSQSGHNTVSWYQQALGQGPQFIFQYYREEENGRGNFPPRFSGLQFPNYSSELNVNALELDDSALYLCASSVTGTGSTEAFFGQGTRLTVV.

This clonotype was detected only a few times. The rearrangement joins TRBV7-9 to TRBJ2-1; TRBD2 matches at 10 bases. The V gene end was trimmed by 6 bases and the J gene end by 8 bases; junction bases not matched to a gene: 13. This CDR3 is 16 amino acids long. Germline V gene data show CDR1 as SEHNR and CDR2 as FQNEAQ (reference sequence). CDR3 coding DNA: TGTGCCAGCAGAATACCTAGAGCGGGGGGGTGGGATGAGCAGTTCTTC. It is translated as CASRIPRAGGWDEQFF.

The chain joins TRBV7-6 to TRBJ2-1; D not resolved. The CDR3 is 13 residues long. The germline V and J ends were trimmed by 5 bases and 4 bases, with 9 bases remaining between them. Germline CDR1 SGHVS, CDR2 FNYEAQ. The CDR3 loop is CASSPSAYNEQFF. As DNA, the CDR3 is TGTGCCAGCAGCCCTTCTGCGTACAATGAGCAGTTCTTC.

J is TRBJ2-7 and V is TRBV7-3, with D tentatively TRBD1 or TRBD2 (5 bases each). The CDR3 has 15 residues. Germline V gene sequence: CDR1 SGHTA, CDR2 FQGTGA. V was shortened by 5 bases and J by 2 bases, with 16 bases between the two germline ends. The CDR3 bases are TGTGCCAGCAGCCCAACCGGGACGAGTCCCTACGAGCAGTACTTC. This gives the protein CASSPTGTSPYEQYF.